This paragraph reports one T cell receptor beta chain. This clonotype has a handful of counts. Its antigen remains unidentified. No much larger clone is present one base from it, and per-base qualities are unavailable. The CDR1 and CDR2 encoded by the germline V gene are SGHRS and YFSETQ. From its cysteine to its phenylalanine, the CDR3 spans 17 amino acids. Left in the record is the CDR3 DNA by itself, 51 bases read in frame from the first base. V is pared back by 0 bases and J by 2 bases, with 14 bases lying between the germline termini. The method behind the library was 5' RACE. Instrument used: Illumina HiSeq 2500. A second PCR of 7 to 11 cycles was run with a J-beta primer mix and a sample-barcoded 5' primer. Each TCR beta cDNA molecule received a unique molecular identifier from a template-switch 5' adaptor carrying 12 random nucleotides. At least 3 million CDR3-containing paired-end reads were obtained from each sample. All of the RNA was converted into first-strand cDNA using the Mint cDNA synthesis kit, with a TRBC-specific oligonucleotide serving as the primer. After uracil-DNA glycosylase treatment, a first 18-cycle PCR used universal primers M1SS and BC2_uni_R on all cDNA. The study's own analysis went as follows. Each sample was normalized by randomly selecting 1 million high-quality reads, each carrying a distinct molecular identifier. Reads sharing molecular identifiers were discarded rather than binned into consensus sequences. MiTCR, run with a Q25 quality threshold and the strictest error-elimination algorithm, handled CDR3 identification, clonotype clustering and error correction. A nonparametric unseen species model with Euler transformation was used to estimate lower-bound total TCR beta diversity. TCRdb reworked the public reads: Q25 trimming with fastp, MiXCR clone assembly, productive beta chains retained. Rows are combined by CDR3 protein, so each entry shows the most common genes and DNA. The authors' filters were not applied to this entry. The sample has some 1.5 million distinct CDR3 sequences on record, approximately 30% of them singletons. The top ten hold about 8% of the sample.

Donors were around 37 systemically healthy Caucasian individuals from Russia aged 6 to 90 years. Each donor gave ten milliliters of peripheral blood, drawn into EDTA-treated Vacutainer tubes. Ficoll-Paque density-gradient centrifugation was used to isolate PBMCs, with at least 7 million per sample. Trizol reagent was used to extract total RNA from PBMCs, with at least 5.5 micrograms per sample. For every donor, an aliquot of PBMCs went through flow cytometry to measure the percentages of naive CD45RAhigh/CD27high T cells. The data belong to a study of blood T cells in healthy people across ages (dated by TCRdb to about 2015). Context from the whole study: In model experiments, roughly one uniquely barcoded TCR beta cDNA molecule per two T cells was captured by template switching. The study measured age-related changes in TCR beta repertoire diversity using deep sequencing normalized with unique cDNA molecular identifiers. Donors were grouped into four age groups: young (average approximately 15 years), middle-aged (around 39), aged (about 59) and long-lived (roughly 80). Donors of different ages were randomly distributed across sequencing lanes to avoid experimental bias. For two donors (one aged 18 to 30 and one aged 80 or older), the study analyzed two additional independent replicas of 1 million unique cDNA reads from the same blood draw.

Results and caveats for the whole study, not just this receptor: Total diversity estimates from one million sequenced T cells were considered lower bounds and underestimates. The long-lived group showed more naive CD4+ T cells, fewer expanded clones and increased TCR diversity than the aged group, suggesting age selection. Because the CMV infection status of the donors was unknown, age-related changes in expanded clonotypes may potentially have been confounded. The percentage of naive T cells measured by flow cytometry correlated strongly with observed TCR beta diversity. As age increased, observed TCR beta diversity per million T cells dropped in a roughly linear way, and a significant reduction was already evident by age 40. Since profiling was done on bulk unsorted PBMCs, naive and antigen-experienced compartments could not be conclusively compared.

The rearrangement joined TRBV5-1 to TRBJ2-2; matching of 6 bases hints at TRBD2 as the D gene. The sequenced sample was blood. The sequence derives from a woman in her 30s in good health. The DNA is TGCGCCAGCAGCTTGGCCCCAAGCGGGCCCAACACCGGGGAGCTGTTTTTT. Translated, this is CASSLAPSGPNTGELFF.